This TCR beta chain emerged from a study of shared clonotypes between healthy human individuals. Method: immunoSEQ multiplex PCR; TCRdb's copy keeps in-frame clones and lacks some. The table has under 1 million clones, more than 85% seen once. About this clone itself: What it binds is unknown.

V gave up 8 bases and J gave up 5 bases; unmatched junction bases: 8. The CDR3 totals 12 residues. CDR1 is GTSNPN and CDR2 is SVGIG in the germline V gene (reference sequence). Study-level points and caveats: A small donor pool kept down the genetic and exposure-history diversity that was represented. Depth was large, yet rarefaction showed that sorted-subset sequencing was incomplete. Sampling included only blood; tissue repertoires likely differ.

Selected positively for CCR7 and CD45RO-negative, naive CD8 cells excluded terminally differentiated effector memory CD45RA+ cells. Every contributor of samples was a Caucasian grown-up residing in Nashville, Tennessee. The sequenced sample was naive CD8+ T cells sorted from blood. The rearrangement joins TRBV30 to TRBJ2-5; TRBD1 matches 7 bases. The TCR originated in a man aged 25 to 45 in good health. The CDR3 DNA reads as TGTGCCGGGGACAGCGGCGCGGAGACCCAGTACTTC. Residues: CAGDSGAETQYF.